A selection of T cell receptor beta chains follows, all from one sample in a study of blood T cells in healthy people across ages. TCRdb itself ran the 5' RACE reads through MiXCR, one entry per CDR3 protein. This table has about 1.8 million distinct CDR3 sequences, about 50% appearing once. The sample taken for sequencing was blood. All receptors derive from a woman between 35 and 50 years old in good health. CDR3s leave out the opening cysteine and the closing phenylalanine or tryptophan. Fields, in order: CDR3 protein, D gene, V gene. A D gene is named only where the DNA matches it firmly.

ATGRHKGELF | NA | TRBV15
ASSYSEDGWEFHQPQH | NA | TRBV6-5
ASTSGTSGSIGQY | TRBD2 | TRBV6-6
ATGYRGSRDTQY | NA | TRBV12-3/TRBV12-4
SAQKSRVGEQF | NA | TRBV20-1
ASSQNRGARKTQY | NA | TRBV5-1
ASSPSHAGNYGYT | NA | TRBV3-1
ASRPGQSNSPLH | TRBD1 | TRBV28
ASRESSSTDTQY | NA | TRBV2
ASSLWGAPNEQF | NA | TRBV7-2
ASSVSVGFTDTQY | NA | TRBV9
SARDVVGKETQY | NA | TRBV20-1
ASSEARGLAKNIQY | NA | TRBV6-1
ASGRMGQLNTEAF | TRBD1 | TRBV6-1
ASSVGLNGGYT | NA | TRBV6-5
ASSPSWGVTNEKLF | NA | TRBV4-3
ASRKAALQY | NA | TRBV27
ASSQDMGSGTDTQY | NA | TRBV4-1
ASRPLGQGAKEQY | TRBD1 | TRBV7-7
ATSERADSQETQY | NA | TRBV24-1
ASSRSTSQETQY | NA | TRBV5-1
ASSLASRETDTQY | NA | TRBV12-3/TRBV12-4
ASSPYTGGYGYT | TRBD1 | TRBV28
SVGYWGLGTGELF | NA | TRBV29-1
SVERGAIYGYT | NA | TRBV29-1
ASSSTSGIPNEQF | TRBD2 | TRBV7-2